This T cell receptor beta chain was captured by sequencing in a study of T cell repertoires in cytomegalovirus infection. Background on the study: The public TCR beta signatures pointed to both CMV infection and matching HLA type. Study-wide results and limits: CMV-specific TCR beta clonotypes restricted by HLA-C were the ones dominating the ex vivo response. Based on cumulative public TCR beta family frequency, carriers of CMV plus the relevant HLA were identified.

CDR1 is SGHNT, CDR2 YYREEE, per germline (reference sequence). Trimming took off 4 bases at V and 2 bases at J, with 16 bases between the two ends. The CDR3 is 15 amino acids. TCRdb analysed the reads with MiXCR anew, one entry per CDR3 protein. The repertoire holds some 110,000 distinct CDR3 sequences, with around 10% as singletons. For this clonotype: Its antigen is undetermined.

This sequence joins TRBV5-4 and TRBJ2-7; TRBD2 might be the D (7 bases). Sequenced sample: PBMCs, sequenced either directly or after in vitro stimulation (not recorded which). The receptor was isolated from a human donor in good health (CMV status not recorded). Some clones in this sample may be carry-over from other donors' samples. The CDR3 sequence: CASSPGGAGAYEQYF. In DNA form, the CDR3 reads TGTGCCAGCAGCCCCGGGGGCGCGGGGGCCTACGAGCAGTACTTC.